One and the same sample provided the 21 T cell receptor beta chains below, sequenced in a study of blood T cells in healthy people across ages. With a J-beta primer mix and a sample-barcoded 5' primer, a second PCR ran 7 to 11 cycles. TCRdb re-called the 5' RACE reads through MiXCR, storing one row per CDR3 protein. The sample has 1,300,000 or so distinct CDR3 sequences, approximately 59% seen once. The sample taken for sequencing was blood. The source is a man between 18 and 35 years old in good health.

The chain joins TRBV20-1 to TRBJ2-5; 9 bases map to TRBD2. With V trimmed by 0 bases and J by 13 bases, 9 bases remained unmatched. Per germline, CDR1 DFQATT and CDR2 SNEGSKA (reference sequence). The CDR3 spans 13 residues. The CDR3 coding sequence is TGCAGTGCTAGAGATTTAGGTAGCGGGGGCCGGTACTTC. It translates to CSARDLGSGGRYF.

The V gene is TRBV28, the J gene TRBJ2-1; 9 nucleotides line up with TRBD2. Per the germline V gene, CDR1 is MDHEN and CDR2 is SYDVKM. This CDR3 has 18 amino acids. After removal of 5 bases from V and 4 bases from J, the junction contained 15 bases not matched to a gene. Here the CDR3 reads CASSDPSLAGGPYNEQFF. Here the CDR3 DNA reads TGTGCCAGCAGTGACCCCTCTCTGGCGGGAGGGCCTTACAATGAGCAGTTCTTC.

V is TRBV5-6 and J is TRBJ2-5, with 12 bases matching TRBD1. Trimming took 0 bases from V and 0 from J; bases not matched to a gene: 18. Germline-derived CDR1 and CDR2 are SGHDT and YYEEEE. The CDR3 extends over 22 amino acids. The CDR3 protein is CASSLAAYGDRGPSWYQETQYF. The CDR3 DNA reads TGTGCCAGCAGCTTGGCCGCGTATGGGGACAGGGGGCCCTCTTGGTACCAAGAGACCCAGTACTTC.

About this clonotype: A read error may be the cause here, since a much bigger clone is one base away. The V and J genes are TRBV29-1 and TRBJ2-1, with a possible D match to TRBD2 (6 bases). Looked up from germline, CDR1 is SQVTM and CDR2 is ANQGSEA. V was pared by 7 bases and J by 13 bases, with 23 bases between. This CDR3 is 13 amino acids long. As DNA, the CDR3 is TGCAGCGGGTGCCGGGACTCCCAAGAGACCCAGTTCTTC. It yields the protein CSGCRDSQETQFF.

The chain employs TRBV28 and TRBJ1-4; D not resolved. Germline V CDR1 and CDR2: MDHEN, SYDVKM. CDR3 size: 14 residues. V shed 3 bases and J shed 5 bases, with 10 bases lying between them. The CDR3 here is CASSFGYKNEKLFF. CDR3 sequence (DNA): TGTGCCAGCAGTTTCGGTTATAAGAATGAAAAACTGTTTTTT. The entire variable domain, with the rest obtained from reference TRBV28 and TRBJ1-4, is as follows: DVKVTQSSRYLVKRTGEKVFLECVQDMDHENMFWYRQDPGLGLRLIYFSYDVKMKEKGDIPEGYSVSREKKERFSLILESASTNQTSMYLCASSFGYKNEKLFFGSGTQLSVL.

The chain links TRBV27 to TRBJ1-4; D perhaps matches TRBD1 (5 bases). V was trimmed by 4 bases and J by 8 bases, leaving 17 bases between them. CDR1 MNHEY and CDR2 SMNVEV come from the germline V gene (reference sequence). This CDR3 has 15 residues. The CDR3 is CASSSRQNHHEKLFF. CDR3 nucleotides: TGTGCCAGCAGTTCCCGACAGAATCATCACGAAAAACTGTTTTTT.

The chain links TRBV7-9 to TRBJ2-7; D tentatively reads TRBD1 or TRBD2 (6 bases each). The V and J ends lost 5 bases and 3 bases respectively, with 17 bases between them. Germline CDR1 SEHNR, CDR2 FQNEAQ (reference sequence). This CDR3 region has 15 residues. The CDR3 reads CASSPSIGGGYEQYF. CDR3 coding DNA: TGTGCCAGCAGCCCCTCGATCGGAGGGGGCTACGAGCAGTACTTC. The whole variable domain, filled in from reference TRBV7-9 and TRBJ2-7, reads DTGVSQNPRHKITKRGQNVTFRCDPISEHNRLYWYRQTLGQGPEFLTYFQNEAQLEKSRLLSDRFSAERPKGSFSTLEIQRTEQGDSAMYLCASSPSIGGGYEQYFGPGTRLTVT.

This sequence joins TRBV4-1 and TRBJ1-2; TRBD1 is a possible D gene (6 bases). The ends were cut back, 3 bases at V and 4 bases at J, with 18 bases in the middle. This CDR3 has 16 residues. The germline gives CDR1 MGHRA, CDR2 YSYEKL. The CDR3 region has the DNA TGCGCCAGCAGCCAGATGACAGGAAAGAACATCTATGGCTACACCTTC. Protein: CASSQMTGKNIYGYTF.

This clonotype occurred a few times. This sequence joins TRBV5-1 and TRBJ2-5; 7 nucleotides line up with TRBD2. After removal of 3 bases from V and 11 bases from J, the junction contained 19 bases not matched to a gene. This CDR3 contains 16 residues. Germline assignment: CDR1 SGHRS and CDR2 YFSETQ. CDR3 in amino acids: CASSSMTGPPAGEQYF. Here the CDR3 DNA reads TGCGCCAGCAGCTCGATGACGGGCCCTCCTGCGGGAGAGCAGTACTTC.

The CDR3 DNA reads TGTGCCAGCAGCCCTCCGCCCGGGACAGGGGCGGTGACCCAGTACTTC. Translating it yields CASSPPPGTGAVTQYF. This chain uses TRBV4-2 with TRBJ2-5; 10 nucleotides match TRBD1. CDR1 is LGHNA, CDR2 YNFKEQ, per germline. The CDR3 totals 16 residues. V lost 4 bases, J lost 7 bases, and 12 bases stayed unmatched.

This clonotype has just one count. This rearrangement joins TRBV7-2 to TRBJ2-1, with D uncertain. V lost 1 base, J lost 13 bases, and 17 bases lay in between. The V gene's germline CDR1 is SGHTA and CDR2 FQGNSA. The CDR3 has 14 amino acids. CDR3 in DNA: TGTGCCAGCAGCTTAGAAGTCAGTCAAGAGACCCAGTTCTTC. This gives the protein CASSLEVSQETQFF.

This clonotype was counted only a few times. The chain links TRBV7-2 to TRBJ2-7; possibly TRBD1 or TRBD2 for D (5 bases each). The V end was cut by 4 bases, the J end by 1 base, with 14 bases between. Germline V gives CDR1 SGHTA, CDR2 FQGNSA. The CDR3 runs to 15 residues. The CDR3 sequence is CASSSSGTASYEQYF. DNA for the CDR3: TGTGCCAGCAGCTCGTCCGGGACGGCTTCCTACGAGCAGTACTTC.

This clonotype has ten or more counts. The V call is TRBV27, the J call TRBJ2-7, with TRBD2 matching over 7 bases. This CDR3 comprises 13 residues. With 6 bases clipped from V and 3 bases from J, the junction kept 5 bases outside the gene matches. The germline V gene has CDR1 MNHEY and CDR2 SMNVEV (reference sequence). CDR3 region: CASSPGTNYEQYF. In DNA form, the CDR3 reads TGTGCCAGCAGCCCCGGGACTAACTACGAGCAGTACTTC.

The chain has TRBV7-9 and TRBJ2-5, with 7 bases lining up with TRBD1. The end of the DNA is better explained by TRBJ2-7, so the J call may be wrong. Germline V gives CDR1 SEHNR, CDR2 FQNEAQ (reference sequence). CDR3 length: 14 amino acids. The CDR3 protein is CASSSGGMDYEQYF. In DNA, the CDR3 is TGTGCCAGCAGCTCAGGGGGAATGGACTACGAGCAGTACTTC.

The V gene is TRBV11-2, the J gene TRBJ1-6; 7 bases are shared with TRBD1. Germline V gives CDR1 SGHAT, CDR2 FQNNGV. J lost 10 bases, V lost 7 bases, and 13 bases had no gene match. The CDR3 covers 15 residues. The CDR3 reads CASNNPGGRFSPLHF. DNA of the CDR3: TGTGCCAGCAACAATCCAGGGGGTCGGTTCTCACCCCTCCACTTT.

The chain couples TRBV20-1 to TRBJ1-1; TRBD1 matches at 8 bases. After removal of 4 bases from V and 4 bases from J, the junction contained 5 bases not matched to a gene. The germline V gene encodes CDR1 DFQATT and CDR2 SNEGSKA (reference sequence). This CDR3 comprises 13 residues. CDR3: CSATTGVSTEAFF. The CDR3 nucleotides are TGCAGTGCTACGACAGGGGTTAGCACTGAAGCTTTCTTT.

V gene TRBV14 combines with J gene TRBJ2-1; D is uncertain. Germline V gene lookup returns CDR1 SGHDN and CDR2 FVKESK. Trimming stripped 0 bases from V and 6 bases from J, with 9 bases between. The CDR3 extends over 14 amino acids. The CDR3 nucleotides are TGTGCCAGCAGCCAAGATCGATGGGGCAATGAGCAGTTCTTC. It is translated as CASSQDRWGNEQFF.

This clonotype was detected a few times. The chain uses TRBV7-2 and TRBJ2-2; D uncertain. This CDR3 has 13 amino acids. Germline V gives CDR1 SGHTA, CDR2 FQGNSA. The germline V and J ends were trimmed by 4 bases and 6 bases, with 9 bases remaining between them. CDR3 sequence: CASSYASAGELFF. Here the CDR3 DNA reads TGTGCCAGCAGCTACGCGAGTGCCGGGGAGCTGTTTTTT.

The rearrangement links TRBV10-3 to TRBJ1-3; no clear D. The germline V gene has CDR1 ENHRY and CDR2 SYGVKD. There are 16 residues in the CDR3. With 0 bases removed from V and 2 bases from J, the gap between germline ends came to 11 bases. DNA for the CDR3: TGTGCCATCAGTGAGTCTGGATCAGGTGCTGGAAACACCATATATTTT. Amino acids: CAISESGSGAGNTIYF.

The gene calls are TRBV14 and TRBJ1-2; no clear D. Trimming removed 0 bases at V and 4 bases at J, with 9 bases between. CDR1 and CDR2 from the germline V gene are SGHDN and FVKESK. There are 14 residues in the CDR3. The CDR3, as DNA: TGTGCCAGCAGCCAAGACTCTCAAGGCTATGGCTACACCTTC. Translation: CASSQDSQGYGYTF.

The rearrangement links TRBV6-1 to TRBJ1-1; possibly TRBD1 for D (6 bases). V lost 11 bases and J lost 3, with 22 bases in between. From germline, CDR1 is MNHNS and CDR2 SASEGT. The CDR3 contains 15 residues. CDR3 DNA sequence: TGTGCCTCCCCGATTCTGGCAGGGGTCGACACTGAAGCTTTCTTT. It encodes CASPILAGVDTEAFF.